The present TCR beta chain was sequenced within a study of blood T cell repertoires in COVID-19. The overall study: Whether acute or convalescent, the COVID-19 samples came from the United States, Italy and Spain. T cells, B-cell-depleted T cells, or PBMCs provided the cDNA or gDNA that served as material.

The CDR3 loop spans 14 amino acids. With 4 bases removed from V and 10 bases from J, the gap between germline ends came to 18 bases. CDR1 and CDR2 (germline): SGHRS, YFSETQ. Clones were sequenced by immunoSEQ multiplex PCR, and TCRdb holds only the in-frame ones, with some missing. The data show 75,000 to 95,000 clones, with around 80% seen just once and approximately 40% held by the top ten. The material sequenced was peripheral blood. The origin of this receptor is a man aged 55-75 years with COVID-19, enrolled during active disease. The chain combines TRBV5-1 with TRBJ1-3; TRBD1 might be the D (6 bases). The CDR3 DNA reads TGCGCCAGCAGCGTCACAGCAGGGGAAAGTACCATATATTTT. This codes for CASSVTAGESTIYF. Full variable domain (missing parts from reference TRBV5-1 and TRBJ1-3): KAGVTQTPRYLIKTRGQQVTLSCSPISGHRSVSWYQQTPGQGLQFLFEYFSETQRNKGNFPGRFSGRQFSNSRSEMNVSTLELGDSALYLCASSVTAGESTIYFGEGSWLTVV.